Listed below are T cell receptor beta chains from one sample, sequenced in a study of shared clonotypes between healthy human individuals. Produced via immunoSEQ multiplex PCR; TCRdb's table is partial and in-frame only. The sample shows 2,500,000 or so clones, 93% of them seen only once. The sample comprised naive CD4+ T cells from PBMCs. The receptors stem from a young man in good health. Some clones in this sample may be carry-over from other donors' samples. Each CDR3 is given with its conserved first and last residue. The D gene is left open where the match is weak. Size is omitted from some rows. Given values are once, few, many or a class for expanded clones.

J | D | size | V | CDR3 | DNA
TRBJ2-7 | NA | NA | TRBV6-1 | CASSEGTYEQYF | TGTGCCAGCAGTGAAGGGACTTACGAGCAGTACTTC
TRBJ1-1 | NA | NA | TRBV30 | CAWSVRGNTEAFF | TGTGCCTGGAGTGTACGAGGAAACACTGAAGCTTTCTTT
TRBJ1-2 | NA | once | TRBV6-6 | CASSYSPGGLLGYTF | TGTGCCAGCAGTTACTCGCCCGGGGGCCTGCTTGGCTACACCTTC
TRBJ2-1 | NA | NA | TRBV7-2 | CASSLGAYNEQFF | TGTGCCAGCAGCTTGGGAGCCTACAATGAGCAGTTCTTC
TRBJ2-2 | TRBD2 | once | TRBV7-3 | CASSLTVTSGKGELFF | TGTGCCAGCAGCTTAACCGTCACTAGCGGGAAAGGGGAGCTGTTTTTT
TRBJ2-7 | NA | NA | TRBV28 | CASSRSTGPGEQYF | TGTGCCAGCAGTAGATCGACAGGCCCCGGTGAGCAGTACTTC
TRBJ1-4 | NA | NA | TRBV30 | CAWSVRGHPNEKLFF | TGTGCCTGGAGTGTACGCGGACACCCTAATGAAAAACTGTTTTTT
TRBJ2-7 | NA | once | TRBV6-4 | CASSAEAGGFEQYF | TGTGCCAGCAGTGCTGAAGCTGGGGGATTCGAGCAGTACTTC
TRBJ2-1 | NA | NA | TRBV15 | CATSRDTGEQFF | TGTGCCACCAGCAGAGATACGGGGGAGCAGTTCTTC
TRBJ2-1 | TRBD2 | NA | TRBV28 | CASNPRGRAYNEQFF | TGTGCCAGCAATCCCCGAGGGAGGGCCTACAATGAGCAGTTCTTC
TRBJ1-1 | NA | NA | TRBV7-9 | CASSPTPGEEKAFF | TGTGCCAGCAGCCCAACCCCAGGGGAAGAGAAAGCTTTCTTT
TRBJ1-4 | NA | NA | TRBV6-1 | CASRSNRGPNEKLFF | TGTGCCAGCAGATCCAACCGGGGTCCCAATGAAAAACTGTTTTTT
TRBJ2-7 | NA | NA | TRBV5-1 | CASSQRTANNYEQYF | TGCGCCAGCAGCCAAAGGACAGCAAACAACTACGAGCAGTACTTC
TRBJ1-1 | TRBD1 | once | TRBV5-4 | CASSSRTGQGNTEAFF | TGTGCCAGCAGCTCCAGGACGGGACAGGGGAACACTGAAGCTTTCTTT
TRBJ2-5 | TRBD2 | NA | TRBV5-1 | CASSWTSGRPSRETQYF | TGCGCCAGCAGCTGGACTAGCGGGAGACCCAGCAGGGAGACCCAGTACTTC
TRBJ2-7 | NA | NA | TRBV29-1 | CSVVGGVPPYEQYF | TGCAGCGTTGTTGGTGGTGTACCCCCCTACGAGCAGTACTTC
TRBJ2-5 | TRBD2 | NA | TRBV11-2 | CASSLEAPIAGGEGTQYF | TGTGCCAGCAGCTTAGAAGCCCCTATAGCGGGAGGAGAAGGGACCCAGTACTTC
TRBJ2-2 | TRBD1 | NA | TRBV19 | CASRGAQGARTGELFF | TGTGCCAGTAGAGGGGCACAGGGGGCCAGGACCGGGGAGCTGTTTTTT
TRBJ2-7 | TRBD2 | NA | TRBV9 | CASSAHGLAGGPYEQYF | TGTGCCAGCAGCGCTCACGGACTAGCGGGAGGGCCTTACGAGCAGTACTTC
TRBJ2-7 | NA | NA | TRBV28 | CASSLYRSSYEQYF | TGTGCCAGCAGTTTATACAGAAGCTCCTACGAGCAGTACTTC
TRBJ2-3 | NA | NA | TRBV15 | CATSRDPDHTDTQYF | TGTGCCACCAGCAGAGATCCGGACCACACAGATACGCAGTATTTT
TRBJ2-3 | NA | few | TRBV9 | CASSVGPDTQYF | TGTGCCAGCAGCGTAGGCCCAGATACGCAGTATTTT